A single T cell receptor beta chain is shown here with its context. The iRepertoire nested amplicon-rescue multiplex PCR amplified TCR alpha and beta CDR3s from RNA. TCRdb reprocessed the multiplex PCR reads via MiXCR and lists one record per CDR3 protein. The repertoire consists of more than 20,000 distinct CDR3 sequences, with about 22% occurring once and the leading ten covering around 12%. The data belong to a study of glioma-infiltrating T cells. The sequenced sample was glioma tissue, nonneoplastic brain tissue, or PBMCs (not recorded which). The TCR was taken from a human donor with low-grade glioma or glioblastoma, undergoing nonglioma brain surgery, or in good health (not recorded which).

Written as DNA, the CDR3 is TGTGCCAGCAGCTCTGGACAGAACAACTACGAGCAGTACTTC. Translated: CASSSGQNNYEQYF. This chain joins TRBV2 and TRBJ2-7, with D maybe TRBD1 (6 bases). The CDR3 extends over 14 amino acids. Trimming stripped 6 bases from V and 3 bases from J, with 15 bases between. Looked up from germline, CDR1 is SNHLY and CDR2 is FYNNEI.